These 2 T cell receptor beta chains came from one sample sequenced in a study of T-cell reconstitution after alpha-beta-depleted transplantation in children (dated by TCRdb to about 2016). Receptors were amplified or captured by PCR. TCRdb names Illumina HiSeq 2500 as the instrument used. Molecular barcoding was employed in the preparation of TCR libraries, with unique molecular identifiers being used to normalize TCRbeta repertoire quantification. Using fastp at Q25 and MiXCR, TCRdb reprocessed the public reads and kept productive beta chains. Here each entry gathers all rows of one CDR3 protein and keeps the most common genes and DNA. Recorded for this sample are approximately 400,000 distinct CDR3 sequences; around 9.9% of them occurred a single time. The leading ten clones occupy 4.5% to 6% of the sample. The sequencing used PBMCs from the stem cell graft donor, collected from the stem cell graft. Source of these receptors: a human donor who donated a stem cell graft to a child with acute myeloid leukemia.

The rearrangement uses TRBV7-2 and TRBJ2-3; 11 positions match TRBD1. The ends lost 4 bases at V and 5 bases at J; junction bases unmatched: 5. Germline CDR1 is SGHTA and CDR2 is FQGNSA. The length of the CDR3 is 15 residues. The CDR3 DNA is TGTGCCAGCAGCTGGACAGGGGGCGGCAGAGATACGCAGTATTTT. It specifies CASSWTGGGRDTQYF.

Only a few counts were recorded for this clonotype. The chain carries TRBV7-8 and TRBJ1-5; possibly TRBD1 for D (5 bases). The CDR3 runs 16 residues. Germline V CDR1 and CDR2: SGHVS, FQNEAQ. The V end was cut by 2 bases, the J end by 4 bases, with 15 bases between. Here the CDR3 DNA reads TGTGCCAGCAGCTTATTATCGGGGGTAGTAAATCAGCCCCAGCATTTT. Encoded protein: CASSLLSGVVNQPQHF.